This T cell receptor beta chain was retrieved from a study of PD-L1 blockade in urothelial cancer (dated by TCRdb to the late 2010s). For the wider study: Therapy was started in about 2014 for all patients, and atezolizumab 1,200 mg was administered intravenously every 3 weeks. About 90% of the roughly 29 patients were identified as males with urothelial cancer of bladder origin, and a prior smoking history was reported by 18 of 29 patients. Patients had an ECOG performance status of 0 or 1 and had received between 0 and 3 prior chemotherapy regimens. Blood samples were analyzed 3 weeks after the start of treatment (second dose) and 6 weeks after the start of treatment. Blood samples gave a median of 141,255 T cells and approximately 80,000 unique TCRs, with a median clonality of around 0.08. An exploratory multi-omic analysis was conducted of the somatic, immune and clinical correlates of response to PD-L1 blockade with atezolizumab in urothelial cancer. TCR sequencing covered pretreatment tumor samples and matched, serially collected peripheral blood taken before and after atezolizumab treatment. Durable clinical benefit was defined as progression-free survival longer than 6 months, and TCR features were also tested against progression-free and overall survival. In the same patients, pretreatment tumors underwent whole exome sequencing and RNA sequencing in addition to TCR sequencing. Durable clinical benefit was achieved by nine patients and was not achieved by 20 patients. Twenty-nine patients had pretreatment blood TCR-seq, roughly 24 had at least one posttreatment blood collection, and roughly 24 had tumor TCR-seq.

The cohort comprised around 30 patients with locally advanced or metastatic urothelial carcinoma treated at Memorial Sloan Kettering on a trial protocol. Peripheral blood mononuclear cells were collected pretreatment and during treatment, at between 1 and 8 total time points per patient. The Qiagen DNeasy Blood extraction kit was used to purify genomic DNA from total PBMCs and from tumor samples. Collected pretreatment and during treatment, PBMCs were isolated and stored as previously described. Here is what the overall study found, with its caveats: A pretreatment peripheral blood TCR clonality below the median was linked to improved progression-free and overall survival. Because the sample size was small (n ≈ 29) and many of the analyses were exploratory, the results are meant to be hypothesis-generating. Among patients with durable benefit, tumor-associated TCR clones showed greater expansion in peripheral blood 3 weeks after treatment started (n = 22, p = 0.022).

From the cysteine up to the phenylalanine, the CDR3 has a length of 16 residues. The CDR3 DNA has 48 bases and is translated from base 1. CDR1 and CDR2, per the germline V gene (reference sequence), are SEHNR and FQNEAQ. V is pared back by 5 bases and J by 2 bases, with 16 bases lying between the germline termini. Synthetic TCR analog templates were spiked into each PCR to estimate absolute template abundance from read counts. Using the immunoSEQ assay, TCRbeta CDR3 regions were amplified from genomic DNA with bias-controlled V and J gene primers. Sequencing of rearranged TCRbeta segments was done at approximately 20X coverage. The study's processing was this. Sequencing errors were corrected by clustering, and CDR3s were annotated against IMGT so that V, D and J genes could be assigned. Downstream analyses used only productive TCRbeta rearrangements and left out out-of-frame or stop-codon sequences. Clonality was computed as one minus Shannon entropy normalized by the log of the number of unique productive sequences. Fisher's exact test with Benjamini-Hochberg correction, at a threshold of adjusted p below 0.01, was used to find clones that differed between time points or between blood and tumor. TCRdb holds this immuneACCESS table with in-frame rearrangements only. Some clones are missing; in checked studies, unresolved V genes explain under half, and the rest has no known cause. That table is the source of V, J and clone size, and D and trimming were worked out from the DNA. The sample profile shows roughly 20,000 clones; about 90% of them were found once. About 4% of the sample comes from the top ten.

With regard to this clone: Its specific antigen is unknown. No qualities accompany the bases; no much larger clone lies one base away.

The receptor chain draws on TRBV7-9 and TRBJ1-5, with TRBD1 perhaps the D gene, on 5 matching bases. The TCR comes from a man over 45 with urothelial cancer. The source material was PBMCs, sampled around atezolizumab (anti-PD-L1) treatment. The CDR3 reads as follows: CASSPEGADGNQPQHF. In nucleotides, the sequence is TGTGCCAGCAGCCCCGAAGGGGCGGATGGCAATCAGCCCCAGCATTTT.